This T cell receptor beta chain was found in a study of T cells in Graves' hyperthyroidism and ophthalmopathy. The CDR3 length is 17 residues. Germline-derived CDR1 and CDR2 are KGHDR and SFDVKD. Trimming left V 6 bases short and J 0 bases short, with 17 bases between. Findings and limits, study-wide: Blood also contained most expanded thyroid clonotypes above 0.001.

The CDR3 regions of TCR beta were amplified from RNA transcripts. The HTBI primer set was used in a first-round RT-PCR of the TCR CDR3. From the multiplex PCR reads, TCRdb called clonotypes with MiXCR, one entry per CDR3 protein. The sample includes roughly 500,000 distinct CDR3 sequences, around 45% of them seen just once. Worth noting for this clonotype: No antigen is known for it.

The receptor's source is an adult woman with Graves' disease, either hyperthyroidism or ophthalmopathy (not recorded which). The V gene is TRBV24-1, the J gene TRBJ1-5; TRBD1 might be the D (6 bases). The sample consisted of peripheral blood or thyroid tissue (not recorded which). Here the CDR3 DNA reads TGTGCCACCAGTCGACCCCGGACAGACTATAGCAATCAGCCCCAGCATTTT. Translating gives CATSRPRTDYSNQPQHF.